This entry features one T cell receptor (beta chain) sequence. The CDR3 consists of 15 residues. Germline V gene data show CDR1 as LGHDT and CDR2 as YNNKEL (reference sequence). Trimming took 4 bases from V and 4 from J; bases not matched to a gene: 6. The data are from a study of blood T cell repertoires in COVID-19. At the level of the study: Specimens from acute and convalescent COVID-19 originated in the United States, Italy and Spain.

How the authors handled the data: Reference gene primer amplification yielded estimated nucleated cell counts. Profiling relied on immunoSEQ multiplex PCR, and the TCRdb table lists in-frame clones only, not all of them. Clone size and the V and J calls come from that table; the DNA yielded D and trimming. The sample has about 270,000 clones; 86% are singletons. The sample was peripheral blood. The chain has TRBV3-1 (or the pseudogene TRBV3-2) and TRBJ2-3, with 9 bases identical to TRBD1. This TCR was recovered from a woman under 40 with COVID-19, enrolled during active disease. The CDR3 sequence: CASSPGTGQADTQYF. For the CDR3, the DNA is TGTGCCAGCAGCCCCGGGACAGGGCAAGCAGATACGCAGTATTTT.